This T cell receptor beta chain was documented in a study of blood T cell repertoires in COVID-19. Study-wide background: From the United States, Italy and Spain came samples of acute and convalescent COVID-19. PBMCs, B-cell-depleted T cells, or T cells provided the cDNA or gDNA that made up the material.

Per the original methods: Amplification of reference gene primers provided the estimated nucleated cell counts. Sequencing used immunoSEQ multiplex PCR; TCRdb keeps in-frame clones, though not all of them. V, J and clone size derive from that table, while D and trimming were established from the DNA sequence. The repertoire holds approximately 93,000 clones, over 70% seen once, with roughly 10% in the top ten. This CDR3 has 15 amino acids. Germline CDR1 SEHNR, CDR2 FQNEAQ (reference sequence). The J segment lost 7 bases and the V segment lost 5 bases, leaving 9 bases of the junction unmatched. This sequence joins TRBV7-9 and TRBJ1-4; 8 nucleotides align to TRBD1. The source material was peripheral blood. This receptor was taken from a woman older than 75 with acute or convalescent COVID-19. CDR3 loop: CASSPGTGSLEKLFF. In nucleotides, the CDR3 is TGTGCCAGCAGCCCCGGGACAGGCTCGCTTGAAAAACTGTTTTTT.